This T cell receptor beta chain was observed in a study of human T cells and chemical hapten exposure (dated by TCRdb to about 2021). At the level of the whole study: For sensitization, 2% DPC in acetone was applied to a roughly 2 cm by roughly 2 cm area of upper inner arm skin. For every blood RNA sample, sequencing covered both the TCR alpha and TCR beta chains. Patch testing was performed on the upper back with Finn chambers containing 0.01% DPC, and the patch tests were scored after 6 days according to International Contact Dermatitis Research Group standards. The libraries were sequenced as a pool, and the TCR yield per sample differed mostly because of small variations in library volumes within the pool. Patients additionally received weekly therapeutic DPC doses to the scalp throughout the approximately 25-week study period. The study tracked peripheral blood TCR repertoire changes in vivo during primary and secondary sensitization to the hapten diphenylcyclopropenone (DPC) in alopecia patients. Most of the patients in the cohort were female, and the cohort covered alopecia areata with under or over 50% scalp involvement, alopecia totalis and alopecia universalis. Around 30 alopecia patients provided blood for TCR sequencing at one to four time points (pre-sensitization, 2, 6 and 24 weeks). Blood was sampled from patients pre-sensitization (week 0) and at 2, 6 and about 24 weeks after DPC sensitization.

The library relied on RACE. The sequencer was a NextSeq 500. During library preparation, unique molecular identifiers were attached to individual cDNA molecules so that TCRs could be counted quantitatively and reproducibly. In the paper's pipeline: A median of around 100,000 TCRs per sample was observed, with a range of about 20,000 to 690,600. V, J and CDR3 annotation of the TCR reads was performed with the Decombinator software suite. Every sample was subsampled to the same number of TCRs (28,000) for the PS versus PT1 abundance plots. Expanded TCRs were defined as absent before sensitization and observed at least eight times at the 2-week time point. The public reads were reprocessed in TCRdb via fastp at Q25 and MiXCR, keeping in-frame beta chains. Each CDR3 protein gets just one entry, which takes the most common genes and DNA from the rows behind it. What appears here as the V and J calls and clone size reflects TCRdb's work, not the paper's. Counted in this sample were tens of thousands of distinct CDR3 sequences; around 12% of them appeared once. In total, the top ten clones hold roughly 1.9% of the sample.

Trimming takes 6 bases from V and 5 bases from J, and the germline ends sit 8 bases apart. Spanning cysteine to phenylalanine, the CDR3 consists of 12 amino acids. Only CDR3 DNA remains: 36 bases, in frame from the first base. From the germline V gene, CDR1 is MDHEN and CDR2 is SYDVKM. Overall results and qualifications from the work: Compared with pre-sensitization or healthy control sets, expanded TCRs formed significantly more large CDR3 similarity clusters, which is consistent with antigen-driven responses. The number of TCRs above 1 in 1000 frequency did not change with DPC sensitization; there was no evidence of global repertoire structure alterations. Because every patient had alopecia, a presumed autoimmune disease, the patients' immune response might differ from that of healthy individuals. After repeated subsampling, the strength of the expansion versus patch-test correlation and the threshold at which it became significant changed. Patch test score was positively correlated with the number of PT1 expanded TCRs, with significance at thresholds 8, 16 and 32 but not at 4.

Only a few counts were recorded for this clonotype. Its antigen is still unknown. No much larger clone is present one base from it, and per-base qualities are unavailable. In the paper's terms, the time point label means: pre-sensitization, week 0. The treatment or condition label here, explained by the study, means: therapeutic diphenylcyclopropenone sensitization with weekly scalp DPC. Total RNA was extracted from unfractionated whole blood collected in Tempus Blood RNA tubes. Blood at each patch-test visit was drawn before the patch test was applied. Patients were eligible if aged 18 to 70, diagnosed with alopecia and judged suitable for DPC therapy, and pregnant patients were excluded.

The sequence derives from a woman aged 40 to 55 with alopecia areata. Some clones in this sample may be carry-over from other donors' samples. The V gene is TRBV28 and the J gene is TRBJ1-5; too little of a D gene remains to name it. This specimen consisted of whole blood, obtained in connection with sensitization to the hapten diphenylcyclopropenone (DPC). The CDR3 reads CASRMGDQPQHF. The DNA sequence is as follows: TGTGCCAGCAGGATGGGAGATCAGCCCCAGCATTTT.